The 9 T cell receptor beta chains below all came from one sample that was sequenced in a study of T cell repertoires in cytomegalovirus infection. These receptors have no identified antigens. Each CDR3 protein gets one entry after TCRdb re-called the reads with MiXCR. Here the sample spans 900,000 to 950,000 distinct CDR3 sequences, less than 35% being singletons. The sample consisted of cultured CD8+ T cells from PBMCs, taken from culture after CMV antigen stimulation. These receptors were collected from a human donor in good health (CMV status not recorded). Some clones in this sample may be carry-over from other donors' samples.

This clonotype was seen more than once but under ten times. The chain combines TRBV12-3 or TRBV12-4 with TRBJ1-2; D gene ambiguous. CDR3 length: 11 amino acids. Trimming left V 8 bases short and J 6 bases short, with 10 bases between. CDR3 DNA sequence: TGTGCCAGCTACTCTCCACATGGCTACACCTTC. Encoded protein: CASYSPHGYTF.

In this sample, this clonotype turned up a few times. The genes are TRBV7-6 and TRBJ2-2, with D possibly being TRBD1 (5 bases). The CDR3 extends over 14 amino acids. Trimming shortened V by 6 bases and J by 2 bases, and 10 bases separated the two germline ends. Germline V gene sequence: CDR1 SGHVS, CDR2 FNYEAQ. This CDR3 is CASRQDGNTGELFF. CDR3 coding DNA: TGTGCCAGCAGACAGGACGGAAACACCGGGGAGCTGTTTTTT. The full variable domain, its missing parts supplied by reference TRBV7-6 and TRBJ2-2, is GAGVSQSPRYKVTKRGQDVALRCDPISGHVSLYWYRQALGQGPEFLTYFNYEAQQDKSGLPNDRFSAERPEGSISTLTIQRTEQRDSAMYRCASRQDGNTGELFFGEGSRLTVL.

The V call is TRBV28, the J call TRBJ2-7; 7 bases fit TRBD1. Germline CDR1 MDHEN, CDR2 SYDVKM. CDR3 length equals 13 residues. The J segment lost 5 bases and the V segment lost 5 bases, leaving 6 bases of the junction unmatched. In DNA form, the CDR3 reads TGTGCCAGCAGTCACCAGGGGGAAAACGAGCAGTACGTC. It codes for CASSHQGENEQYV.

This chain links TRBV24-1 with TRBJ2-2; D might be TRBD2 (6 bases). The V and J ends lost 5 bases and 3 bases respectively, with 9 bases between them. The CDR3 has 14 amino acids. Per the germline V gene, CDR1 is KGHDR and CDR2 is SFDVKD. The CDR3 sequence is CATSVTGDTGELFF. The CDR3 region has the DNA TGTGCCACCAGTGTCACGGGGGACACCGGGGAGCTGTTTTTT.

This clonotype was counted between two and nine times. The CDR3 is CASSLGPANYEQYF. CDR3 DNA sequence: TGTGCCAGCAGTTTGGGACCAGCGAACTACGAGCAGTACTTC. This chain joins TRBV27 and TRBJ2-7, with D perhaps TRBD1 or TRBD2 (5 bases each). V dropped 3 bases and J dropped 3 bases, with 12 bases sitting between them. Germline V gives CDR1 MNHEY, CDR2 SMNVEV (reference sequence). CDR3 length: 14 amino acids.

This clonotype has a count of ten or more. The rearrangement joins TRBV7-2 to TRBJ1-2; D ambiguous. With 2 bases removed from V and 1 base from J, the gap between germline ends came to 14 bases. Germline V gives CDR1 SGHTA, CDR2 FQGNSA. There are 16 residues in the CDR3. CDR3 loop: CASSLRAYDLNYGYTF. The CDR3 DNA is TGTGCCAGCAGCTTAAGGGCCTACGATCTTAACTATGGCTACACCTTC. Looking up the rest from reference TRBV7-2 and TRBJ1-2 gives the full variable domain: GAGVSQSPSNKVTEKGKDVELRCDPISGHTALYWYRQSLGQGLEFLIYFQGNSAPDKSGLPSDRFSAERTGGSVSTLTIQRTQQEDSAVYLCASSLRAYDLNYGYTFGSGTRLTVV.

V usage is TRBV6-5 and J usage is TRBJ2-5; D assignment may be TRBD1 or TRBD2 (5 bases each). This CDR3 is 16 amino acids long. V lost 5 bases, J lost 1 base, and 17 bases lay in between. Germline lookup yields CDR1 MNHEY and CDR2 SVGAGI. The CDR3 region has the DNA TGTGCCAGCAGTCACTGGGGACGGCAACCCCAAGAGACCCAGTACTTC. Translated, it gives CASSHWGRQPQETQYF.

This clonotype came up a few times. V and J are TRBV4-2 and TRBJ1-1, with TRBD1 as a possible D gene (6 bases). The CDR3 is 18 amino acids. Germline V gives CDR1 LGHNA, CDR2 YNFKEQ. Trimming removed 2 bases at V and 2 bases at J, with 21 bases between. CDR3 in DNA: TGTGCCAGCAGCCAACATATCCCGGGACAAATTCCTAACACTGAAGCTTTCTTT. Translated, it gives CASSQHIPGQIPNTEAFF.

This clonotype was detected a few times. This rearrangement joins TRBV10-3 to TRBJ2-7, with D maybe TRBD2 (6 bases). The CDR3 is 16 amino acids. V was clipped by 2 bases and J by 3 bases, with 17 bases between them. Germline V gene lookup returns CDR1 ENHRY and CDR2 SYGVKD. CDR3: CAISEEGKGLFYEQYV. CDR3 coding DNA: TGTGCCATCAGTGAGGAGGGAAAGGGACTCTTCTACGAGCAGTACGTC.